This T cell receptor (beta chain) was retrieved from a study of shared clonotypes between healthy human individuals. V was clipped by 0 bases and J by 2 bases, with 6 bases between them. CDR1 and CDR2 (germline): SGHNT, YYREEE (reference sequence). The CDR3 covers 15 residues. Clones were sequenced by immunoSEQ multiplex PCR, and TCRdb holds only the in-frame ones, with some missing. This table holds over a million clones, approximately 80% found once. The sequence was obtained from a man younger than 35 in good health. Some clones in this sample may be carry-over from other donors' samples. Sequences were obtained from memory CD4+ T cells from PBMCs. As to subset: CD45RA-negative fraction. The rearrangement links TRBV5-4 to TRBJ2-6, with a possible D match to TRBD1 (6 bases). The CDR3 sequence is CASSLGGPGANVLTF. For the CDR3, the DNA is TGTGCCAGCAGCTTGGGGGGGCCTGGGGCCAACGTCCTGACTTTC.